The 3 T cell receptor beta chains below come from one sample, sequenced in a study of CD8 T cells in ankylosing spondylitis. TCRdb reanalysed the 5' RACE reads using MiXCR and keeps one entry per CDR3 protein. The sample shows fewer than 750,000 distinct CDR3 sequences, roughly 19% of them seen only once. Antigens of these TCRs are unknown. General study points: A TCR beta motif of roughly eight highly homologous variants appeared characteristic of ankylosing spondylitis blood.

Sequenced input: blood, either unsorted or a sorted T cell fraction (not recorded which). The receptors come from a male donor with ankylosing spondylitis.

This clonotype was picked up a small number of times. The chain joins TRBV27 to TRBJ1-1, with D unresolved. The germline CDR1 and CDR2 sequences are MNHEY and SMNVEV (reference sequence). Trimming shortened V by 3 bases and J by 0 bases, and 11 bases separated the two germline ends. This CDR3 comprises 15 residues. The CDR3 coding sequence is TGTGCCAGCAGTTTCAGTTCCACGATGAACACTGAAGCTTTCTTT. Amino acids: CASSFSSTMNTEAFF.

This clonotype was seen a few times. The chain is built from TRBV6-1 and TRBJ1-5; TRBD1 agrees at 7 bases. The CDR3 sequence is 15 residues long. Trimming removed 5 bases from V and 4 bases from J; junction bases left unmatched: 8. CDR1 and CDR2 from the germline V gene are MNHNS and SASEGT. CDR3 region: CASSRGTERNQPQHF. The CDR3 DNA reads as TGTGCCAGCAGTCGAGGGACAGAGAGAAATCAGCCCCAGCATTTT.

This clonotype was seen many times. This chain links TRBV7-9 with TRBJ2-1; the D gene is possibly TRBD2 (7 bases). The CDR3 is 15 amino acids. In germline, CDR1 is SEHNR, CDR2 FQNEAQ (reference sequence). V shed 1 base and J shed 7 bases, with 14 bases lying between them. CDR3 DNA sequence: TGTGCCAGCAGCTTAGGGGCGGGGGCCGTAAATGAGCAGTTCTTC. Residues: CASSLGAGAVNEQFF.